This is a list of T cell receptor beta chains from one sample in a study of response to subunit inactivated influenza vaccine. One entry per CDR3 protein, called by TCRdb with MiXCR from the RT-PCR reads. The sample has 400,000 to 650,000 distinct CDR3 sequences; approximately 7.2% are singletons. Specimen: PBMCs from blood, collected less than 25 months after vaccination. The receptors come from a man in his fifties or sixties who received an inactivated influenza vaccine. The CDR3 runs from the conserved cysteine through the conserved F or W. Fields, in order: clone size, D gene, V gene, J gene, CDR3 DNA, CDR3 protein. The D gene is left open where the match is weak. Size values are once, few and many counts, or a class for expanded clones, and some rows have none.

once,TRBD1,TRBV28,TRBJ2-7,TGTGCCAGCAACCCCGGGACAGTCGCCAGCTCCTACGAGCAGTACTTC,CASNPGTVASSYEQYF
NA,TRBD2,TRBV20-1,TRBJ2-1,TGCAGTGCTCCGCGGGCTAGCGGGAACTACAATGAGCAGTTCTTC,CSAPRASGNYNEQFF
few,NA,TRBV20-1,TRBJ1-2,TGCAGTGCCTCCTCAGGGAGGGGTAAGGTCTATGGCTACACCTTC,CSASSGRGKVYGYTF
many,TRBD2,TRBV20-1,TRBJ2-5,TGCAGTGCTGATTCCTCTTTTATGCGGGAGCTGGAGACCCAGTACTTC,CSADSSFMRELETQYF
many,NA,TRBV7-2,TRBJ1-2,TGTGCCAGCAGCCCGCAGGGGTTCTATGGCTACACCTTC,CASSPQGFYGYTF
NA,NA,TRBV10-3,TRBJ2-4,TGTGCCATCCAGCCCACTAGTCGAAACATTCAGTACTTC,CAIQPTSRNIQYF
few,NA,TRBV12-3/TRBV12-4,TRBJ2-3,TGTGCCAGCAGTCCTAACCCACCAGGGGGCACAGATACGCAGTATTTT,CASSPNPPGGTDTQYF
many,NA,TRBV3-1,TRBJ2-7,TGTGCCAGCAGCCAGTACCGAGGCTCCTACGAGCAGTACTTC,CASSQYRGSYEQYF
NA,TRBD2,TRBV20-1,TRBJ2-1,TGCAGTGCTTTGACTAGCGGGGGCTATGAGCAGTTCTTC,CSALTSGGYEQFF
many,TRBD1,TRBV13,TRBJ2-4,TGTGCCAGCAGCTTAGGCCTTTGGACAGGTGCCAAAAACATTCAGTACTTC,CASSLGLWTGAKNIQYF
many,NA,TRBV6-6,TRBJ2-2,TGTGCCAGCAGTTACAACTTAGCCGGGGAGCTGTTTTTT,CASSYNLAGELFF
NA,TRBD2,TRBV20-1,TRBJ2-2,TGCAGTCTGCAGCGGGGGGATTCCACCGGGGAGCTGTTTTTT,CSLQRGDSTGELFF
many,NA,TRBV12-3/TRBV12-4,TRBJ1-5,TGTGCCAGCAGTTTAGCGGGGTACGATCAGCCCCAGCATTTT,CASSLAGYDQPQHF
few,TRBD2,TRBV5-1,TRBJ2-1,TGCGCCAGCAGCCTAGCGGGGGGGTCCTCGGGGCAGTTCTTC,CASSLAGGSSGQFF
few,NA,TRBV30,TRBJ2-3,TGTGCCTGGGGGGGGGCGGCAGATACGCAGTATTTT,CAWGGAADTQYF
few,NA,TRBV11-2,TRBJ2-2,TGTGCCAGCACTGAGGGATTCGGTTTTAACACCGGGGAGCTGTTTTTT,CASTEGFGFNTGELFF
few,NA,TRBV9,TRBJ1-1,TGTGCCAGCAGCGTCCGGGACGGGGGACGGTCTGAAGCTTTCTTT,CASSVRDGGRSEAFF
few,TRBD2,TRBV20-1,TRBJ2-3,TGCAGTGCTAGAGATACTAGCGGGGGGGCCTGGGATACGCAGTATTTT,CSARDTSGGAWDTQYF
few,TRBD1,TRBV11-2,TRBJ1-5,TGTGCCAGCAGCATGGGACAGGGGGCTCATCAGCCCCAGCATTTT,CASSMGQGAHQPQHF
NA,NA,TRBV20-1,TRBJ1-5,TGCAGTGCTAGAGATCCGCTTTTCAATAGCAATCAGCCCCAGCATTTT,CSARDPLFNSNQPQHF
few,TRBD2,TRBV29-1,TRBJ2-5,TGCAGCGCCGAAGTAGCGGGAGGGCCTGGTCGAGAGACCCAGTACTTC,CSAEVAGGPGRETQYF